Each of the 18 T cell receptor beta chains below was sequenced from the same sample in a study of human T cells and chemical hapten exposure. Time point in this sample: pre-sensitization, week 0. Regarding treatment: therapeutic diphenylcyclopropenone sensitization with weekly scalp DPC. TCRdb ran MiXCR on the RACE reads and lists one entry per CDR3 protein. The sample consists of 250,000 to 300,000 distinct CDR3 sequences, roughly 8% of them appearing once. Here the sequenced sample was whole blood, taken in connection with sensitization to the hapten diphenylcyclopropenone (DPC). These receptors were collected from a man younger than 35 with alopecia areata. Some clones in this sample may be carry-over from other donors' samples.

The chain employs TRBV4-2 and TRBJ2-3; TRBD2 matches 12 bases. There are 16 residues in the CDR3. Germline lookup yields CDR1 LGHNA and CDR2 YNFKEQ. The ends lost 0 bases at V and 9 bases at J; junction bases unmatched: 7. CDR3 region: CASSQEALAGGQTQYF. CDR3 sequence (DNA): TGTGCCAGCAGCCAAGAGGCTCTAGCGGGGGGGCAGACGCAGTATTTT.

This sequence joins TRBV27 and TRBJ2-7; TRBD1 agrees at 7 bases. The CDR3 spans 15 residues. Germline CDR1 and CDR2: MNHEY and SMNVEV (reference sequence). V gave up 3 bases and J gave up 2 bases; unmatched junction bases: 7. In DNA, the CDR3 is TGTGCCAGCAGTTTGTCCGGGACAGCAGCCTACGAGCAGTACGTC. Translated: CASSLSGTAAYEQYV.

This clonotype was picked up a small number of times. The genes are TRBV6-2 or TRBV6-3 and TRBJ2-7, with D possibly matching TRBD1 (6 bases). Germline V gene data show CDR1 as MNHEY and CDR2 as SVGEGT. This CDR3 has 18 amino acids. Deletions cut 0 bases from V and 3 bases from J, with 21 bases between. The CDR3 is CASSYSRPATGILYEQYF. DNA of the CDR3: TGTGCCAGCAGTTACTCGAGGCCCGCCACAGGGATCCTCTACGAGCAGTACTTC.

J is TRBJ1-1 and V is TRBV6-2 or TRBV6-3, with D unresolved. Germline V gene sequence: CDR1 MNHEY, CDR2 SVGEGT. CDR3 length: 18 amino acids. Trimming removed 6 bases at V and 2 bases at J, with 25 bases between. Here the CDR3 DNA reads TGTGCCAGCAGAGACCCCAATTGGGCTGCGGGTAACAACACTGAAGCTTTCTTT. Residues: CASRDPNWAAGNNTEAFF.

This clonotype was observed a handful of times. The chain employs TRBV6-5 and TRBJ2-1; 8 bases map to TRBD2. Germline CDR1 MNHEY, CDR2 SVGAGI. V shed 5 bases, J shed 8 bases, and the junction held 14 bases outside the gene matches. The CDR3 loop spans 16 amino acids. CDR3 sequence: CASSPTPGLVEHEQFF. The CDR3 nucleotides read TGTGCCAGCAGTCCCACCCCGGGACTAGTGGAGCATGAGCAGTTCTTC.

The chain is built from TRBV20-1 and TRBJ1-2; 9 bases align to TRBD1. There are 13 residues in the CDR3. Germline CDR1 is DFQATT and CDR2 is SNEGSKA (reference sequence). J was trimmed by 4 bases and V by 2 bases; bases with no gene match: 2. The CDR3 spells CSARLDRGYGYTF. The CDR3 DNA is TGCAGTGCTAGACTGGACAGGGGCTATGGCTACACCTTC.

This chain links TRBV6-6 with TRBJ1-4; a weak D match, TRBD1 (5 bases). The CDR3 extends over 15 amino acids. V gave up 2 bases and J gave up 0 bases, with 7 bases separating them. CDR1 and CDR2 (germline): MNHNY, SVGAGI (reference sequence). The CDR3 DNA reads TGTGCCAGCAGTTACCAGACAGCAACTAATGAAAAACTGTTTTTT. Translating it yields CASSYQTATNEKLFF.

This clonotype was counted a few times. The chain carries TRBV18 and TRBJ1-5; D might be TRBD1 (5 bases). V was trimmed by 6 bases and J by 3 bases, leaving 12 bases between them. In germline, CDR1 is KGHSH, CDR2 LQKENI. The CDR3 is 14 amino acids. CDR3: CASSYGGTNQPQHF. Written as DNA, the CDR3 is TGTGCCAGCTCGTATGGTGGGACCAATCAGCCCCAGCATTTT.

The chain couples TRBV12-3 or TRBV12-4 to TRBJ1-3; a possible D gene is TRBD1 (5 bases). The CDR3 spans 15 residues. Trimming left V 4 bases short and J 2 bases short, with 12 bases between. The DNA for the CDR3 is TGTGCCAGCAGTTGGGGCGGGGGTCCTGGAAACACCATATATTTT. Translated: CASSWGGGPGNTIYF.

The rearrangement uses TRBV5-1 and TRBJ1-4, with 12 bases lining up with TRBD1. CDR1 and CDR2 from the germline V gene are SGHRS and YFSETQ. This CDR3 comprises 18 residues. V lost 2 bases to trimming and J lost 0 bases; unmatched junction nucleotides: 5. Here the CDR3 reads CASSFAGTGGATNEKLFF. For the CDR3, the DNA is TGCGCCAGCAGCTTTGCTGGGACAGGGGGCGCAACTAATGAAAAACTGTTTTTT.

V is TRBV7-2 and J is TRBJ2-3, with 9 positions matching TRBD1. V shed 3 bases, J shed 2 bases, and the junction held 6 bases outside the gene matches. From germline, CDR1 is SGHTA and CDR2 FQGNSA. The CDR3 has 16 residues. The CDR3 nucleotides read TGTGCCAGCAGCTTGGGACAGGGACCCCTCACAGATACGCAGTATTTT. As protein: CASSLGQGPLTDTQYF.

The chain is built from TRBV29-1 and TRBJ1-3; the D is unclear. The CDR3 consists of 14 residues. The V gene's germline CDR1 is SQVTM and CDR2 ANQGSEA. V lost 4 bases, J lost 0 bases, and 10 bases lay in between. The DNA of the CDR3 is TGCAGCGTTGTCCACGGAATCTCTGGAAACACCATATATTTT. Encoded protein: CSVVHGISGNTIYF.

This clonotype was recorded a few times. The gene calls are TRBV5-1 and TRBJ2-7; TRBD1 agrees at 7 bases. J gave up 2 bases and V 0 bases, and 5 bases lay outside the gene matches. The germline gives CDR1 SGHRS, CDR2 YFSETQ. The CDR3 consists of 15 residues. The CDR3 DNA reads TGCGCCAGCAGCTTGGTGGCAGGGGGAGCCTACGAGCAGTACTTC. Encoded protein: CASSLVAGGAYEQYF.

This clonotype was recorded a few times. The CDR3 loop reads CASSLAGARGRGDTQYF. The CDR3 DNA sequence: TGTGCCAGCAGTTTAGCTGGGGCTAGAGGCCGAGGAGATACGCAGTATTTT. The V and J genes are TRBV27 and TRBJ2-3, with TRBD1 as a possible D gene (5 bases). Trimming removed 2 bases from V and 5 bases from J, with 20 bases in between. CDR1 and CDR2 from the germline V gene are MNHEY and SMNVEV (reference sequence). The CDR3 is 17 amino acids.

This rearrangement joins TRBV29-1 to TRBJ2-1; 7 bases agree with TRBD1. Germline loops: CDR1 SQVTM, CDR2 ANQGSEA. This CDR3 has 13 amino acids. V shed 6 bases, J shed 4 bases, and the junction held 6 bases outside the gene matches. CDR3: CSVPGQTYNEQFF. As DNA, the CDR3 is TGCAGCGTCCCGGGACAGACTTACAATGAGCAGTTCTTC.

This clonotype was seen more than once but under ten times. J is TRBJ2-1 and V is TRBV20-1, with TRBD1 matching 10 bases. Germline CDR1 DFQATT, CDR2 SNEGSKA (reference sequence). CDR3 size: 10 residues. The CDR3 region has the DNA TGCTTGTGGACAGGGGGGGATGCGTTCTTC. Residues: CLWTGGDAFF.

This sequence joins TRBV20-1 and TRBJ2-7; 7 nucleotides line up with TRBD1. The CDR3 runs 13 residues. Germline assignment: CDR1 DFQATT and CDR2 SNEGSKA (reference sequence). The ends lost 0 bases at V and 7 bases at J; junction bases unmatched: 6. The CDR3 sequence: CSARETGNLEQYF. The CDR3 bases are TGCAGTGCTAGAGAGACAGGGAATTTGGAGCAGTACTTC.

This clonotype was picked up a small number of times. The chain has TRBV7-2 and TRBJ2-3; D call uncertain. The CDR3 totals 13 residues. Trimming removed 1 base from V and 6 bases from J, with 8 bases in between. From germline, CDR1 is SGHTA and CDR2 FQGNSA. Written as DNA, the CDR3 is TGTGCCAGCAGCTTAGAATTTTGGGATACGCAGTATTTT. It is translated as CASSLEFWDTQYF.